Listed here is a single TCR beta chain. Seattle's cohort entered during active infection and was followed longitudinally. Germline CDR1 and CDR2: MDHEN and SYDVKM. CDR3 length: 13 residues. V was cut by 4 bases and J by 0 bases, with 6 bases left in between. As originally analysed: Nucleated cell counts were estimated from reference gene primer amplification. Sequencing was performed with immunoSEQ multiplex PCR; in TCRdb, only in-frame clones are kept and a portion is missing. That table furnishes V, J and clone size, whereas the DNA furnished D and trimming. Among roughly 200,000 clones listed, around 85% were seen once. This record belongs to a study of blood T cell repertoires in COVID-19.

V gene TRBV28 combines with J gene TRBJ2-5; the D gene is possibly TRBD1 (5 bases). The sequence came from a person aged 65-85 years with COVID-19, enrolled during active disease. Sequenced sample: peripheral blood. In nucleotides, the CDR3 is TGTGCCAGCAGTTCAGGGTACCAAGAGACCCAGTACTTC. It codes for CASSSGYQETQYF.